The 28 T cell receptor beta chains presented below share a single source sample, sequenced in a study of T cells in Graves' hyperthyroidism and ophthalmopathy. Researchers amplified the TCR beta CDR3 regions from RNA transcripts. Primed by the HTBI set, a first-round RT-PCR was run on the TCR CDR3. One entry per CDR3 protein, called by TCRdb with MiXCR from the multiplex PCR reads. The table shows around 500,000 distinct CDR3 sequences, with around 15% occurring only once. Specimen: blood. The receptor set was obtained from a woman aged 40 to 50 with Graves' hyperthyroidism.

The gene calls are TRBV20-1 and TRBJ2-7; 8 bases agree with TRBD2. The CDR3 consists of 14 residues. CDR1 and CDR2 (germline): DFQATT, SNEGSKA (reference sequence). J gave up 6 bases and V 5 bases, and 12 bases lay outside the gene matches. CDR3 region: CSAVSGTVGGEQYF. As DNA, the CDR3 is TGCAGTGCTGTTAGCGGGACGGTAGGCGGCGAGCAGTACTTC.

The table lists this clonotype with many counts. The genes are TRBV27 and TRBJ1-1; 10 nucleotides agree with TRBD1. With V trimmed by 6 bases and J by 8 bases, 3 bases remained unmatched. The germline CDR1 and CDR2 sequences are MNHEY and SMNVEV (reference sequence). CDR3 size: 12 residues. This CDR3 is CASSGTGVEAFF. Here the CDR3 DNA reads TGTGCCAGCAGCGGGACAGGGGTAGAAGCTTTCTTT.

This clonotype was observed many times. The chain joins TRBV20-1 to TRBJ2-5; 12 bases fit TRBD2. The V segment lost 5 bases and the J segment 4 bases; nucleotides outside the gene matches: 5. The CDR3 has 14 amino acids. Germline CDR1 reads DFQATT; CDR2 reads SNEGSKA (reference sequence). The CDR3 DNA reads as TGCAGTGCTGTCCTAGCGGGAGGGCCAGAGACCCAGTACTTC. It encodes CSAVLAGGPETQYF.

As concerns this clonotype: A much larger clone is a single base away; this may be a read error. The chain has TRBV28 and TRBJ1-1; TRBD1 matches at 7 bases. CDR3 length equals 15 residues. Per germline, CDR1 MDHEN and CDR2 SYDVKM. CDR3 in amino acids: CAGSFVGTELTEAFF. The CDR3, as DNA: TGTGCCGGCAGTTTCGTCGGGACAGAACTTACTGAAGCTTTCTTT.

The rearrangement joins TRBV19 to TRBJ2-7; perhaps TRBD1 as D (6 bases). Between the trimmed V and J ends, which lost 3 bases and 0 bases, there was a span of 12 bases. The CDR3 consists of 15 residues. Germline-derived CDR1 and CDR2 are LNHDA and SQIVND (reference sequence). CDR3 nucleotides: TGTGCCAGTAGTATGAACAGGGTGCCCTCCTACGAGCAGTACTTC. Protein: CASSMNRVPSYEQYF.

The V call is TRBV6-1, the J call TRBJ2-2, with D maybe TRBD2 (5 bases). Germline CDR1 MNHNS, CDR2 SASEGT. The CDR3 has 14 amino acids. The ends were cut back, 7 bases at V and 7 bases at J, with 16 bases in the middle. In DNA, the CDR3 is TGTGCCAGCACCGCACTAGACCGTAACGGGGAGCTGTTTTTT. Its translation is CASTALDRNGELFF.

This clonotype was detected ten times or more. This sequence joins TRBV28 and TRBJ1-5; D might be TRBD1 (6 bases). CDR3 length: 16 residues. Germline V gene lookup returns CDR1 MDHEN and CDR2 SYDVKM. The V end lost 8 bases, the J end lost 6 bases, and 23 bases lay between the germline ends. CDR3 nucleotide sequence: TGTGCCAGCGTTGGGGGACAAACCCCCCTAGGTCAGCCCCAGCATTTT. Its translation is CASVGGQTPLGQPQHF. Full variable domain (missing parts from reference TRBV28 and TRBJ1-5): DVKVTQSSRYLVKRTGEKVFLECVQDMDHENMFWYRQDPGLGLRLIYFSYDVKMKEKGDIPEGYSVSREKKERFSLILESASTNQTSMYLCASVGGQTPLGQPQHFGDGTRLSIL.

There are many counts of this clonotype. This chain links TRBV11-2 with TRBJ2-1; 10 bases match TRBD2. V shed 1 base and J 4 bases; nucleotides not matched to a gene: 10. Germline V lookup: CDR1 SGHAT, CDR2 FQNNGV. This CDR3 is 18 amino acids long. CDR3 residues: CASSLALSSGSWYNEQFF. CDR3 nucleotide sequence: TGTGCCAGCAGCTTAGCCCTGTCTAGCGGGAGTTGGTACAATGAGCAGTTCTTC.

This rearrangement joins TRBV27 to TRBJ2-1, with TRBD2 as a possible D gene (5 bases). The germline gives CDR1 MNHEY, CDR2 SMNVEV (reference sequence). The CDR3 is made up of 14 amino acids. V was clipped by 7 bases and J by 3 bases, with 13 bases between them. CDR3 sequence reads: CASTFEAGYNEQFF. The CDR3 nucleotides are TGTGCCAGCACGTTCGAGGCGGGCTACAATGAGCAGTTCTTC.

This clonotype has ten or more counts. The V call is TRBV3-1, the J call TRBJ2-2; 10 bases map to TRBD1. V lost 5 bases to trimming and J lost 6 bases; unmatched junction nucleotides: 6. CDR1 LGHDT and CDR2 YNNKEL come from the germline V gene (reference sequence). The CDR3 is 15 amino acids. In nucleotides, the CDR3 is TGTGCCAGCAGCTTCGGGACAGGGGAACCCGGGGAGCTGTTTTTT. It codes for CASSFGTGEPGELFF.

This chain links TRBV14 with TRBJ1-3; possibly TRBD1 for D (6 bases). The CDR3 covers 16 residues. V lost 4 bases and J 0 bases, leaving 13 bases between the germline ends. Germline V lookup: CDR1 SGHDN, CDR2 FVKESK. The CDR3 protein is CASSPPGGHSGNTIYF. The CDR3 DNA reads TGTGCCAGCAGCCCTCCGGGGGGCCACTCTGGAAACACCATATATTTT.

This clonotype was recorded at least ten times. This chain connects TRBV6-1 to TRBJ2-1, with no clear D. V was trimmed by 0 bases and J by 0 bases, leaving 6 bases between them. This CDR3 region has 15 residues. CDR1 is MNHNS, CDR2 SASEGT, per germline. CDR3 in DNA: TGTGCCAGCAGTGAAGCCGCGAACTCCTACAATGAGCAGTTCTTC. It translates to CASSEAANSYNEQFF.

With respect to this clonotype: This may be a read error: a much more frequent sequence differs by one nucleotide. The gene calls are TRBV13 and TRBJ2-7; no definite D call. The end of the DNA fits TRBJ2-1 better, so the J call may be wrong. Germline V lookup: CDR1 PRHDT, CDR2 FYEKMQ (reference sequence). The CDR3 runs 12 residues. CDR3 region: CASSYESYEQFF. CDR3 DNA: TGTGCCAGCAGCTATGAGTCCTACGAGCAGTTCTTC.

The chain has TRBV19 and TRBJ1-2, with D unresolved. This CDR3 contains 14 residues. Germline CDR1 is LNHDA and CDR2 is SQIVND (reference sequence). The ends were cut back, 1 base at V and 6 bases at J, with 12 bases in the middle. The CDR3 nucleotides are TGTGCCAGTAGTATAGCTACAACGGATGATGGCTACACCTTC. Encoded protein: CASSIATTDDGYTF. Combining the CDR3 with reference TRBV19 and TRBJ1-2 gives the whole variable domain DGGITQSPKYLFRKEGQNVTLSCEQNLNHDAMYWYRQDPGQGLRLIYYSQIVNDFQKGDIAEGYSVSREKKESFPLTVTSAQKNPTAFYLCASSIATTDDGYTFGSGTRLTVV.

The chain uses TRBV9 and TRBJ2-2; maybe TRBD2 (6 bases). Germline CDR1 reads SGDLS; CDR2 reads YYNGEE. CDR3 length: 16 residues. V gave up 0 bases and J gave up 3 bases, with 12 bases separating them. CDR3 nucleotide sequence: TGTGCCAGCAGCGTAGGAGGCGGGACCGACACCGGGGAGCTGTTTTTT. The encoded protein is CASSVGGGTDTGELFF. Full variable domain (outside the CDR3, taken from reference TRBV9 and TRBJ2-2): DSGVTQTPKHLITATGQRVTLRCSPRSGDLSVYWYQQSLDQGLQFLIQYYNGEERAKGNILERFSAQQFPDLHSELNLSSLELGDSALYFCASSVGGGTDTGELFFGEGSRLTVL.

This clonotype has at least ten counts. CDR3 nucleotides: TGCGCCAGCAGCTTACAGGGGATCGGCACAGATACGCAGTATTTT. Amino acid sequence: CASSLQGIGTDTQYF. This chain uses TRBV5-1 with TRBJ2-3; 7 positions agree with TRBD1. Germline V gives CDR1 SGHRS, CDR2 YFSETQ. This CDR3 has 15 residues. Trimming cost V 2 bases and J 1 base; bases outside gene matches: 4.

This clonotype was picked up many times. The V and J genes are TRBV28 and TRBJ2-7; D is uncertain. V lost 1 base and J lost 2, with 9 bases in between. The CDR3 spans 14 residues. The germline V gene encodes CDR1 MDHEN and CDR2 SYDVKM. CDR3 coding DNA: TGTGCCAGCAGTTTATCGGGCAGTACCTACGAGCAGTACTTC. Protein sequence: CASSLSGSTYEQYF.

This clonotype was seen ten or more times. The V and J genes are TRBV28 and TRBJ1-6; weak D call: TRBD1 (6 bases). The CDR3 consists of 16 residues. The germline CDR1 and CDR2 sequences are MDHEN and SYDVKM. V shed 5 bases and J shed 8 bases, with 19 bases lying between them. In DNA form, the CDR3 reads TGTGCCAGCAGTCTACAGGGAAATTTAAGGGATTCACCCCTCCACTTT. It yields the protein CASSLQGNLRDSPLHF.

The V call is TRBV5-4, the J call TRBJ2-1, with D perhaps matching TRBD2 (5 bases). Trimming removed 5 bases from V and 6 bases from J, with 12 bases in between. The germline V gene encodes CDR1 SGHNT and CDR2 YYREEE (reference sequence). The CDR3 covers 13 residues. CDR3 nucleotide sequence: TGTGCCAGCAGTATGATCAGCGGCAATGAGCAGTTCTTC. It codes for CASSMISGNEQFF.

This clonotype has ten or more counts. The chain has TRBV12-3 or TRBV12-4 and TRBJ1-6; D is unclear. This CDR3 region has 12 residues. Trimming left V 1 base short and J 9 bases short, with 4 bases between. Here the CDR3 DNA reads TGTGCCAGCAGTTTAGTGGGTTCACCCCTCCACTTT. Amino acids: CASSLVGSPLHF.

This chain joins TRBV4-1 and TRBJ2-1; possible D gene TRBD1, 5 bases. The CDR3 has 15 amino acids. Trimming shortened V by 0 bases and J by 7 bases, and 13 bases separated the two germline ends. Germline V gene data show CDR1 as MGHRA and CDR2 as YSYEKL. The DNA for the CDR3 is TGCGCCAGCAGCCAAGATGTCAAAGGGGATAATGAGCAGTTCTTC. Residues: CASSQDVKGDNEQFF.

This clonotype was recorded many times. The chain links TRBV2 to TRBJ2-1, with no clear D. CDR3 length: 10 amino acids. V was pared by 7 bases and J by 9 bases, with 7 bases between. The germline V gene encodes CDR1 SNHLY and CDR2 FYNNEI. The CDR3 protein is CASTGGEQFF. CDR3 DNA: TGTGCCAGCACCGGTGGTGAGCAGTTCTTC.

In its sample, this clonotype was seen many times. This chain joins TRBV29-1 and TRBJ2-6; D is unclear. The length of the CDR3 is 14 residues. Germline CDR1 is SQVTM and CDR2 is ANQGSEA. Trimming removed 3 bases from V and 0 bases from J, with 6 bases in between. CDR3: CSVDAGSGANVLTF. CDR3 DNA sequence: TGCAGCGTTGATGCCGGCTCTGGGGCCAACGTCCTGACTTTC.

At least ten counts were recorded for this clonotype. The V call is TRBV11-2, the J call TRBJ2-2; weak D call: TRBD1 (5 bases). The germline V gene encodes CDR1 SGHAT and CDR2 FQNNGV. Trimming pared 1 base from V and 3 bases from J, leaving 9 bases between. This CDR3 spans 15 amino acids. The CDR3 coding sequence is TGTGCCAGCAGCTTAGCACAGACAGACACCGGGGAGCTGTTTTTT. It is translated as CASSLAQTDTGELFF.

This clonotype has only a few counts. The chain is built from TRBV11-2 and TRBJ2-5, with D uncertain. The CDR3 is made up of 14 amino acids. Germline CDR1 reads SGHAT; CDR2 reads FQNNGV. V lost 4 bases and J lost 4, with 13 bases in between. The CDR3 DNA sequence: TGTGCCAGCAGCTCTGCTCCTACGGGAGAGACCCAGTACTTC. Protein sequence: CASSSAPTGETQYF.

This clonotype was recorded many times. For the CDR3, the DNA is TGTGCCAGCAGCCCCTCCGAAGCGGGAGGAGCCTACGAGCAGTACTTC. Amino acids: CASSPSEAGGAYEQYF. The rearrangement uses TRBV7-2 and TRBJ2-7; TRBD2 agrees at 9 bases. J was trimmed by 2 bases and V by 5 bases; bases with no gene match: 10. The CDR3 spans 16 residues. The germline V gene has CDR1 SGHTA and CDR2 FQGNSA. Based on the CDR3 plus reference TRBV7-2 and TRBJ2-7, the full variable domain is GAGVSQSPSNKVTEKGKDVELRCDPISGHTALYWYRQSLGQGLEFLIYFQGNSAPDKSGLPSDRFSAERTGGSVSTLTIQRTQQEDSAVYLCASSPSEAGGAYEQYFGPGTRLTVT.

This chain connects TRBV24-1 to TRBJ2-7; tentatively, D is TRBD1 or TRBD2 (5 bases each). CDR1 is KGHDR, CDR2 SFDVKD, per germline. The CDR3 length is 16 residues. Trimming took off 4 bases at V and 5 bases at J, with 20 bases between the two ends. The CDR3 loop reads CATSDSTGRDAHEQYF. The CDR3, as DNA: TGTGCCACCAGTGACTCTACGGGCAGGGACGCCCACGAGCAGTACTTC.

At least ten counts were recorded for this clonotype. The chain has TRBV15 and TRBJ1-1; 9 bases fit TRBD1. The ends lost 1 base at V and 6 bases at J; junction bases unmatched: 6. Germline V gene sequence: CDR1 LNHNV, CDR2 YYDKDF (reference sequence). There are 15 residues in the CDR3. This chain's CDR3 is CATSRAGQGNPEAFF. In DNA, the CDR3 is TGTGCCACCAGCAGAGCGGGACAGGGCAACCCTGAAGCTTTCTTT.